This T cell receptor beta chain was recovered during a study of shared clonotypes between healthy human individuals. The protocol was immunoSEQ multiplex PCR, while the TCRdb copy is restricted to in-frame clones and leaves out a portion. Of about 480,000 clones listed, approximately 79% are singletons. The junction had 20 bases not matched to a gene; V was cut back by 6 bases and J by 6 bases. The germline gives CDR1 LNHDA, CDR2 SQIVND (reference sequence). This CDR3 spans 19 amino acids. Sequencing was done on a sample of PBMCs. The receptor's source is a woman aged 40 to 55 in good health. Some clones in this sample may be carry-over from other donors' samples. The J gene is TRBJ2-1, the V gene TRBV19; 10 bases map to TRBD2. The CDR3 coding sequence is TGTGCCAGTAGCCCTAGGGGGAGCGGGAGGGCTCTTTCTATCAATGAGCAGTTCTTC. This codes for CASSPRGSGRALSINEQFF.